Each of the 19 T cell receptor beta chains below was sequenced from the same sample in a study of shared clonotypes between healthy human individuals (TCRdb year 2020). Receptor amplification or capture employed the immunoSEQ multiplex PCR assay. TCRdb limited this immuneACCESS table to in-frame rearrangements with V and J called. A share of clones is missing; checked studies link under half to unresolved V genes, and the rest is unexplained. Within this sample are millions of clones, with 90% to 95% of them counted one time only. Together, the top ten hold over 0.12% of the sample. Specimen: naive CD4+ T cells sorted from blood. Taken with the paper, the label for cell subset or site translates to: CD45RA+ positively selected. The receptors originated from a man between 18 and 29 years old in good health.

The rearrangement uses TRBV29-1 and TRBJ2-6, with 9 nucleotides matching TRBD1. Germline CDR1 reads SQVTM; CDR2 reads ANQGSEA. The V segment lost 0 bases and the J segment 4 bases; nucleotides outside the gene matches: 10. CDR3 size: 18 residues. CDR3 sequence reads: CSVEDRGQGTPGANVLTF. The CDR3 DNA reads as TGCAGCGTTGAAGATAGGGGACAGGGAACACCCGGGGCCAACGTCCTGACTTTC.

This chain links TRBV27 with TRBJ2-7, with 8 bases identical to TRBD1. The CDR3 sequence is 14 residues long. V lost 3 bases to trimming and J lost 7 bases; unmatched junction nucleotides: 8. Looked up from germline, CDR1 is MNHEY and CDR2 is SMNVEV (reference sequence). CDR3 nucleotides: TGTGCCAGCAGTTTGGGCGCAGGGGGCCGGGAGCAGTACTTC. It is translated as CASSLGAGGREQYF.

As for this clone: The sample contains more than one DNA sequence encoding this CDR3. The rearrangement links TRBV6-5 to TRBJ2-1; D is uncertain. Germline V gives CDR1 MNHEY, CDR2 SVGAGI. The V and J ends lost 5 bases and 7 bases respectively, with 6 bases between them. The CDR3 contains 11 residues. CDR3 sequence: CASSRQNEQFF. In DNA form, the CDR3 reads TGTGCCAGCAGTCGGCAGAATGAGCAGTTCTTC.

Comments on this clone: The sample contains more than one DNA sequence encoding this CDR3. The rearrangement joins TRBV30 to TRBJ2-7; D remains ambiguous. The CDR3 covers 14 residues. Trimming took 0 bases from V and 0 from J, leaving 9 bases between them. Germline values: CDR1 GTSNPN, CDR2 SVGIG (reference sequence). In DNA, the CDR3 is TGTGCCTGGAGTGTGGGTGTCCTCTCCTACGAGCAGTACTTC. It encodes CAWSVGVLSYEQYF.

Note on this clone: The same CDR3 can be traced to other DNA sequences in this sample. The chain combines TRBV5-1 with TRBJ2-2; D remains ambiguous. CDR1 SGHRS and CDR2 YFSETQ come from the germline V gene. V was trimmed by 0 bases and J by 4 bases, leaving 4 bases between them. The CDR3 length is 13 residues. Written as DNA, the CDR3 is TGCGCCAGCAGCTTGGATGGCACCGGGGAGCTGTTTTTT. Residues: CASSLDGTGELFF.

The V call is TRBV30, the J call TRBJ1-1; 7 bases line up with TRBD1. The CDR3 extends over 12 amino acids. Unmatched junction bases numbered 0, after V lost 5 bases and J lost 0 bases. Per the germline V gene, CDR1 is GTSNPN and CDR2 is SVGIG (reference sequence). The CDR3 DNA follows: TGTGCCTGGGACAGGGTGAACACTGAAGCTTTCTTT. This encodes CAWDRVNTEAFF. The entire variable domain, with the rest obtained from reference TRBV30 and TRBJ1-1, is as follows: SQTIHQWPATLVQPVGSPLSLECTVEGTSNPNLYWYRQAAGRGLQLLFYSVGIGQISSEVPQNLSASRPQDRQFILSSKKLLLSDSGFYLCAWDRVNTEAFFGQGTRLTVV.

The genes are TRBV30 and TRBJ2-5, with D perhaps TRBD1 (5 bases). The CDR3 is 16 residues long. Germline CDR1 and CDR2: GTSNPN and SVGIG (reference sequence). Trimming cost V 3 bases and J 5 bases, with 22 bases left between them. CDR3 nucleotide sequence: TGTGCCTGGAGATCCCCCAGGGCAGGGATGGACGAGACCCAGTACTTC. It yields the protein CAWRSPRAGMDETQYF.

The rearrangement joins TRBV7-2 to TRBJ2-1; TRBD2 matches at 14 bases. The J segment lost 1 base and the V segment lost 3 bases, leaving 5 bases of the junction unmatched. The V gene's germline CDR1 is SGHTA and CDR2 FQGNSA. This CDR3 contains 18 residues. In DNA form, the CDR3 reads TGTGCCAGCAGCTTGACTAGCGGGAGGGCCTGGTCCTACAATGAGCAGTTCTTC. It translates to CASSLTSGRAWSYNEQFF.

The CDR3 is CASSYLVYNEQFF. The CDR3 coding sequence is TGTGCCAGCAGTTACCTAGTTTACAATGAGCAGTTCTTC. The chain carries TRBV6-5 and TRBJ2-1, with no clear D. V gave up 2 bases and J gave up 4 bases, with 6 bases separating them. The CDR3 is made up of 13 amino acids. Germline CDR1 and CDR2: MNHEY and SVGAGI.

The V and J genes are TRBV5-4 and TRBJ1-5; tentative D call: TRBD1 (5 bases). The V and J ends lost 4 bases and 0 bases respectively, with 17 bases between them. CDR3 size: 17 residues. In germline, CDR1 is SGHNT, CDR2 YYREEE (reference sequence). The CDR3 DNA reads TGTGCCAGCAGCCTGGATGGGGGGAGGTATAGCAATCAGCCCCAGCATTTT. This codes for CASSLDGGRYSNQPQHF.

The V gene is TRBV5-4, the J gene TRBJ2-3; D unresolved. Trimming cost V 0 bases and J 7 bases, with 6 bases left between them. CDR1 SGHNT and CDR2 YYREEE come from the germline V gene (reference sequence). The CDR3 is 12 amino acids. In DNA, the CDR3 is TGTGCCAGCAGCTTGGATAAGAATACGCAGTATTTT. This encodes CASSLDKNTQYF.

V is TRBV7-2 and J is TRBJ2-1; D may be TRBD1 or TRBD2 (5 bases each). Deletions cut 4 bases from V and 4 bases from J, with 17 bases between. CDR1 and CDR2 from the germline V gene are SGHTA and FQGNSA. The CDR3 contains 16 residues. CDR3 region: CASSSTGTIQYNEQFF. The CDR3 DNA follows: TGTGCCAGCAGCTCGACCGGGACCATCCAGTACAATGAGCAGTTCTTC.

CDR3 region: CASSWGLAGAGDTQYF. The CDR3 nucleotides are TGTGCCAGCAGTTGGGGACTAGCGGGGGCCGGAGATACGCAGTATTTT. The chain has TRBV28 and TRBJ2-3, with 14 bases lining up with TRBD2. CDR1 and CDR2 (germline): MDHEN, SYDVKM. V dropped 4 bases and J dropped 5; count of bases not matched to a gene: 5. This CDR3 is 16 amino acids long.

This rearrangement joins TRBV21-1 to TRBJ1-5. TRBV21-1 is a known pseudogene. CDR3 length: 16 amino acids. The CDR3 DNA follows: TGTGCCAGCAGCAAACGAGGGAGAAGGGGCAATCAGCCCCAGCATTTT. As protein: CASSKRGRRGNQPQHF.

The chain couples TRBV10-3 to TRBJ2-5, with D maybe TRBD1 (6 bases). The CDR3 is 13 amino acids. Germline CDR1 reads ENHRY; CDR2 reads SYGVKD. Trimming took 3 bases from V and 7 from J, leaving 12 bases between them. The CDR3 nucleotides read TGTGCCATCAGTGACCAGGGGTCGGTGACCCAGTACTTC. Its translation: CAISDQGSVTQYF.

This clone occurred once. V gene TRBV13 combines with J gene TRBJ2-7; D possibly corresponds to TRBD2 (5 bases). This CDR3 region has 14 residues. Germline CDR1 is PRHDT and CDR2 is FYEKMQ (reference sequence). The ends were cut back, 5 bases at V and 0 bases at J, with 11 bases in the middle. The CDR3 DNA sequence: TGTGCCAGCAGCCCCCTCGGGGTCTCCTACGAGCAGTACTTC. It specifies CASSPLGVSYEQYF.

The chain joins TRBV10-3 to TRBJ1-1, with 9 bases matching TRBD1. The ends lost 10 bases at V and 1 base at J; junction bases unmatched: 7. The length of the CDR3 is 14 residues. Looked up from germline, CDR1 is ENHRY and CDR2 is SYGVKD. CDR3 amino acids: CATKTGGKNTEAFF. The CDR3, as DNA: TGTGCCACCAAAACAGGGGGCAAGAACACTGAAGCTTTCTTT.

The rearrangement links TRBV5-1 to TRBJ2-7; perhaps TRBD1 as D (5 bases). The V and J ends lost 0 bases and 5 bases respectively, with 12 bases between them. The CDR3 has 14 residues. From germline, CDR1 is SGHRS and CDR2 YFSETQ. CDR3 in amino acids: CASSLGRARDEQYF. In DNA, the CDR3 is TGCGCCAGCAGCTTGGGCAGGGCAAGGGACGAGCAGTACTTC.

Here the CDR3 DNA reads TGCAGCGTTGCCTTTGGACAGGCGGGCGCTGAAGCTTTCTTT. Translated: CSVAFGQAGAEAFF. This chain joins TRBV29-1 and TRBJ1-1; 7 bases are shared with TRBD1. After removal of 4 bases from V and 6 bases from J, the junction contained 11 bases not matched to a gene. CDR1 and CDR2 (germline): SQVTM, ANQGSEA. The CDR3 has 14 residues.